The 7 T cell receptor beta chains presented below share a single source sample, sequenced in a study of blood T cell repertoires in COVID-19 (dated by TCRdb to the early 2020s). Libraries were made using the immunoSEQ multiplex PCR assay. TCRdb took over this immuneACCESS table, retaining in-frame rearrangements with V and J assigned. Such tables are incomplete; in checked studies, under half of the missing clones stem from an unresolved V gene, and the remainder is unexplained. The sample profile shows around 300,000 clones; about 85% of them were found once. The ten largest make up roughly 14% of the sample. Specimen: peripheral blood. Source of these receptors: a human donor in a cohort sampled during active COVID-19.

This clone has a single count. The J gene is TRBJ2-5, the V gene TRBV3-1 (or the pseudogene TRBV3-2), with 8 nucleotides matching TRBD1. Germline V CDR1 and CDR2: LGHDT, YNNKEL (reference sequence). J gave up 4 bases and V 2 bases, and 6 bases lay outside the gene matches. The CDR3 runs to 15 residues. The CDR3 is CASSQRTGKGETQYF. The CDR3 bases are TGTGCCAGCAGCCAAAGGACAGGGAAGGGAGAGACCCAGTACTTC.

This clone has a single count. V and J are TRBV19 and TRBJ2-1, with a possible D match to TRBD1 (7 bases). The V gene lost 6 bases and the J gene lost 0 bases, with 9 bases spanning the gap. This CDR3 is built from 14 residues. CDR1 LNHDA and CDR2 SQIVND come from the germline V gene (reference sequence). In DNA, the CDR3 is TGTGCCAGTAGCCAGGGGGGCTCCTACAATGAGCAGTTCTTC. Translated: CASSQGGSYNEQFF.

CDR3 sequence (DNA): TGTGCCTGGAGTCCTAGCGGGAGGGGGCAGTACTTC. This encodes CAWSPSGRGQYF. The rearrangement joins TRBV30 to TRBJ2-7; 12 bases match TRBD2. V dropped 2 bases and J dropped 9; count of bases not matched to a gene: 2. Germline CDR1 and CDR2: GTSNPN and SVGIG (reference sequence). The CDR3 runs 12 residues.

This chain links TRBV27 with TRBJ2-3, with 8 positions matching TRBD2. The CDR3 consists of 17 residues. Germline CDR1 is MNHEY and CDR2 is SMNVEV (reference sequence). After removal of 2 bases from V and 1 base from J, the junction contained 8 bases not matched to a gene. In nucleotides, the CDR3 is TGTGCCAGCAGTTTAGTCGGGAGGGCACAGGGCACAGATACGCAGTATTTT. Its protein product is CASSLVGRAQGTDTQYF.

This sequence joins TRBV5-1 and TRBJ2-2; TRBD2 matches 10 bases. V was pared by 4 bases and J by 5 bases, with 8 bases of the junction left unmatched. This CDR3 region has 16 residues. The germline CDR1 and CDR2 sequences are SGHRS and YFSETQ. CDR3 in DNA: TGCGCCAGCAGCCCGAGTCTAGCGGGAGTAACCGGGGAGCTGTTTTTT. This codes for CASSPSLAGVTGELFF.

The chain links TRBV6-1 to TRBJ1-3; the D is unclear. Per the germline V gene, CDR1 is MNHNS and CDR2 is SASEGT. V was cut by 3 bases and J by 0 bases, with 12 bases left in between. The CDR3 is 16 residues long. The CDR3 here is CASSEVAEISGNTIYF. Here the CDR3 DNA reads TGTGCCAGCAGTGAGGTTGCGGAGATCTCTGGAAACACCATATATTTT.

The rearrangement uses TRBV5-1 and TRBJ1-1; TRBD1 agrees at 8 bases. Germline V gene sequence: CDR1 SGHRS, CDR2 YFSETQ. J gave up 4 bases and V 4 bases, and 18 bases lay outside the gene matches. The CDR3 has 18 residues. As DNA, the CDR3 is TGCGCCAGCAGCATCCGGGACAGGCTTCCCTTTGGGGTCACTGAAGCTTTCTTT. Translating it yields CASSIRDRLPFGVTEAFF.